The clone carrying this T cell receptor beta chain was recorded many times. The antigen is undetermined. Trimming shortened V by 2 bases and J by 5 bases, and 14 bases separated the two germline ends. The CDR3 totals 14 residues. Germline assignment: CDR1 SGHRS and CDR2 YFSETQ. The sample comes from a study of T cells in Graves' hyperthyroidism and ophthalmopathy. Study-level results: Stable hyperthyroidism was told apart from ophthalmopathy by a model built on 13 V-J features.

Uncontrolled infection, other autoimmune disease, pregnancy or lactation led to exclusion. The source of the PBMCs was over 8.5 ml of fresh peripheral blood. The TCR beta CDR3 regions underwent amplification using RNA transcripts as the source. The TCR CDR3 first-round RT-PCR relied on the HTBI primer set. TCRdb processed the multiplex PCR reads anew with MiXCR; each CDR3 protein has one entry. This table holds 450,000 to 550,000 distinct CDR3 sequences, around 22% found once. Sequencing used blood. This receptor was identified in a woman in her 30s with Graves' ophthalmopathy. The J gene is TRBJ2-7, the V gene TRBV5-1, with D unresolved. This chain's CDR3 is CASSFPGMLNEQYF. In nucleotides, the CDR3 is TGCGCCAGCAGCTTCCCAGGTATGCTGAACGAGCAGTACTTC.